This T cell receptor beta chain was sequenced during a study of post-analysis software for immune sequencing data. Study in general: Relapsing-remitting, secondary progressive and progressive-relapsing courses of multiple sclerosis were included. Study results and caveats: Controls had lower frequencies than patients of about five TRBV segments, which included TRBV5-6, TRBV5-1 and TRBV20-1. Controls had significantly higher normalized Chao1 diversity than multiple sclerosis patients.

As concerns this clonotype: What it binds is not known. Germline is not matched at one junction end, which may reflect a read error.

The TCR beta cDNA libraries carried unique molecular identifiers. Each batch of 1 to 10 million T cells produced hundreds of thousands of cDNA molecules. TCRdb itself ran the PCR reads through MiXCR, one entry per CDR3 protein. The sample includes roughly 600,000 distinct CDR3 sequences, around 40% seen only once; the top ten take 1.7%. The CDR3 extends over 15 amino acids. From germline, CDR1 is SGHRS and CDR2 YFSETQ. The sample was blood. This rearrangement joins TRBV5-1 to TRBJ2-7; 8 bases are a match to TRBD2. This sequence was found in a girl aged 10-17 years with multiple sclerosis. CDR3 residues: CASSLSGTLLYEQYF. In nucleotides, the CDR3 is TGTGCCAGCAGCCTTAGCGGGACCCTCCTTTACGAGCAGTACTTC.